These T cell receptor beta chains were read from a single sample in a study of blood T cell repertoires in COVID-19. The protocol was immunoSEQ multiplex PCR, while the TCRdb copy is restricted to in-frame clones and leaves out a portion. The table has 70,000 to 100,000 clones, roughly 90% seen once. Material for sequencing was peripheral blood. These receptors all come from a man in his sixties with acute or convalescent COVID-19. Both conserved end residues are part of each CDR3. The order of the fields is J gene, D gene, clone size, V gene, CDR3 DNA, CDR3 protein. A D gene is named only where the DNA matches it firmly. Size is omitted from some rows. Given values are once, few, many or a class for expanded clones.

J: TRBJ1-1; D: -; size: -; V: TRBV7-9; DNA: TGTGCCAGCAGGCCTAAGGACTGGATAGGTACTGAAGCTTTCTTT; CDR3: CASRPKDWIGTEAFF
J: TRBJ2-3; D: TRBD2; size: -; V: TRBV4-3; DNA: TGCGCCAGCAGCCTACAACCGGGACTAGCGGGGGGAGATACGCAGTATTTT; CDR3: CASSLQPGLAGGDTQYF
J: TRBJ1-1; D: -; size: -; V: TRBV14; DNA: TGTGCCAGCAGCCCCCGGGGGGGGATTGCGATGAACACTGAAGCTTTCTTT; CDR3: CASSPRGGIAMNTEAFF
J: TRBJ1-1; D: -; size: -; V: TRBV6-1; DNA: TGTGCCAGCAGTGAGGGGCCAGGGACAATGAACACTGAAGCTTTCTTT; CDR3: CASSEGPGTMNTEAFF
J: TRBJ1-5; D: -; size: -; V: TRBV3-1/TRBV3-2; DNA: TGTGCCAGCAGCCAAGTTCCCTTACAGGGCCCTCAGCCCCAGCATTTT; CDR3: CASSQVPLQGPQPQHF
J: TRBJ2-5; D: TRBD2; size: -; V: TRBV6-5; DNA: TGTGCCACCAAACCGGGACTAACGGTGGAGACCCAGTACTTC; CDR3: CATKPGLTVETQYF
J: TRBJ2-2; D: -; size: -; V: TRBV30; DNA: TGTGCCTGGAGTTACTACAGGGTGGACACCGGGGAGCTGTTTTTT; CDR3: CAWSYYRVDTGELFF
J: TRBJ2-3; D: -; size: -; V: TRBV2; DNA: TGTGCCAGCAACTCGGGGACAGATACGCAGTATTTT; CDR3: CASNSGTDTQYF
J: TRBJ2-5; D: TRBD1; size: -; V: TRBV7-8; DNA: TGTGCCAGCAGCGCCGGGACAGGGGTATCCCAAGAGACCCAGTACTTC; CDR3: CASSAGTGVSQETQYF
J: TRBJ2-1; D: TRBD1; size: -; V: TRBV14; DNA: TGTGCCAGCAGCATTTACAGGGGTGAGCAGTTCTTC; CDR3: CASSIYRGEQFF
J: TRBJ1-1; D: TRBD1; size: -; V: TRBV28; DNA: TGTGCCAGCAGAGAGACAGGGGGACAGAACACTGAAGCTTTCTTT; CDR3: CASRETGGQNTEAFF
J: TRBJ1-1; D: -; size: -; V: TRBV5-1; DNA: TGCGCCAGCAGCTTGGAGGGGGACAACTTGGTTGAAGCTTTCTTT; CDR3: CASSLEGDNLVEAFF
J: TRBJ2-7; D: TRBD1; size: -; V: TRBV11-3; DNA: TGTGCCAGCAGCGCGAGAGACAGGGGGTACGAGCAGTACTTC; CDR3: CASSARDRGYEQYF
J: TRBJ1-4; D: -; size: -; V: TRBV5-4; DNA: TGTGCCAGCAGTGATGCAGCAACTAATGAAAAACTGTTTTTT; CDR3: CASSDAATNEKLFF
J: TRBJ2-5; D: TRBD1; size: -; V: TRBV19; DNA: TGTGCCAGTAGTAGGACAGGGAGGGAGACCCAGTACTTC; CDR3: CASSRTGRETQYF
J: TRBJ1-1; D: -; size: -; V: TRBV5-5; DNA: TGTGCCAGCAGCTTAGTCCAGGGACTCACTGAAGCTTTCTTT; CDR3: CASSLVQGLTEAFF
J: TRBJ2-2; D: -; size: -; V: TRBV28; DNA: TGTGCCAGCAGCCGGGTGGGGGGCACCGGGGAGCTGTTTTTT; CDR3: CASSRVGGTGELFF
J: TRBJ2-1; D: TRBD2; size: -; V: TRBV19; DNA: TGTGCCAGTAGTATTCGTTTTCCCGCGGGAGGGGATGAGCAGTTCTTC; CDR3: CASSIRFPAGGDEQFF
J: TRBJ1-6; D: -; size: -; V: TRBV12-3/TRBV12-4; DNA: TGTGCCAGCAGTTTCCTTAATTCACCCCTCCACTTT; CDR3: CASSFLNSPLHF
J: TRBJ1-5; D: -; size: -; V: TRBV4-3; DNA: TGCGCCAGCAGCCAAGAACCGGGGAGCAATCAGCCCCAGCATTTT; CDR3: CASSQEPGSNQPQHF
J: TRBJ2-7; D: TRBD1; size: -; V: TRBV7-9; DNA: TGTGCCAGCAGCTTAGAATGGACAGGGGGACCCTACGAGCAGTACTTC; CDR3: CASSLEWTGGPYEQYF
J: TRBJ2-1; D: -; size: -; V: TRBV7-9; DNA: TGTGCCAGCAGCCTGCTCGGGGGATCTTACAATGAGCAGTTCTTC; CDR3: CASSLLGGSYNEQFF
J: TRBJ2-3; D: -; size: -; V: TRBV4-3; DNA: TGCGCCAGCAGCCAGGCAACTATGGATACGCAGTATTTT; CDR3: CASSQATMDTQYF
J: TRBJ1-1; D: TRBD1; size: once; V: TRBV19; DNA: TGTGCCAGTAGTATTAAGGGGGCCAACACTGAAGCTTTCTTT; CDR3: CASSIKGANTEAFF
J: TRBJ2-3; D: -; size: -; V: TRBV2; DNA: TGTGCCAGCAGTGAAGCGTTATACACAGATACGCAGTATTTT; CDR3: CASSEALYTDTQYF
J: TRBJ2-2; D: -; size: -; V: TRBV19; DNA: TGTGCCTCCGACCTAGGGGCGTCAACCGGGGAGCTGTTTTTT; CDR3: CASDLGASTGELFF
J: TRBJ1-2; D: -; size: -; V: TRBV28; DNA: TGTGCCAGCAGTTTGGTGGCAGGGTACTATGGCTACACCTTC; CDR3: CASSLVAGYYGYTF